This T cell receptor (beta chain) was observed in a study of shared clonotypes between healthy human individuals. Points from the study as a whole: Compared with clonotypes that all four donors shared, non-shared clonotypes had lower generation probabilities. Clonotype sharing across donors was expected to vary with sequencing depth. Researchers sampled only blood; tissue repertoires likely differ.

The protocol was immunoSEQ multiplex PCR, while the TCRdb copy is restricted to in-frame clones and leaves out a portion. The data show roughly 1,100,000 clones, about 70% seen once. CD4+ cells were split into CD45RA+ naive and CD45RA-negative memory subsets. In the case of this clone: As yet, its antigen is unknown.

This CDR3 comprises 17 residues. Trimming removed 5 bases from V and 3 bases from J, with 21 bases in between. Germline lookup yields CDR1 SGHTA and CDR2 FQGNSA. This sequence originates from a man aged 18 to 35 in good health. The sequenced sample consisted of memory CD4+ T cells sorted from blood. Sample subset: CD45RA-negative fraction. V gene TRBV7-2 combines with J gene TRBJ2-3; D perhaps matches TRBD2 (5 bases). The CDR3 nucleotides are TGTGCCAGCAGCCCAGGTTGGCGGGTAGCGAGGACAGATACGCAGTATTTT. It specifies CASSPGWRVARTDTQYF.